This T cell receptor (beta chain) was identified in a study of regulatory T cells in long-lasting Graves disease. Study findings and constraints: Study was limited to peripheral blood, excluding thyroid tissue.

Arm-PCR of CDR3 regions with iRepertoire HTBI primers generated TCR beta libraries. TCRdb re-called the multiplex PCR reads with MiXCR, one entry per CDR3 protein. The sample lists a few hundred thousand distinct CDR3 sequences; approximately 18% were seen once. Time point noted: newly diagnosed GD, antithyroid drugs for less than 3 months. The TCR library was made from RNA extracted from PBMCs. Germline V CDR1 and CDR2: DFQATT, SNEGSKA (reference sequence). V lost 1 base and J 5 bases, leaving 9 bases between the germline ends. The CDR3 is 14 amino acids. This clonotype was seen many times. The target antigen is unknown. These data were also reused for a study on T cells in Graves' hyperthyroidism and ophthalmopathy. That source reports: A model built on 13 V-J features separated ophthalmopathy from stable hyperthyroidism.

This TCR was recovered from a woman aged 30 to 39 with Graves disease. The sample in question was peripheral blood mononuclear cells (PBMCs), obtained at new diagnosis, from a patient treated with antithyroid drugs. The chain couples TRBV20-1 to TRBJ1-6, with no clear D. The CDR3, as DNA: TGCAGTGCTAGAGCCGCGGCAAATAATTCACCCCTCCACTTT. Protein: CSARAAANNSPLHF.